This TCR beta chain is drawn from a study of T cells in localized non-small cell lung cancer. General observations from the study: Peak T cell clonality was found in uninvolved adjacent lung, exceeding tumor. Of the top 100 tumor clones, median roughly 53 were in adjacent lung, some 29 among its top 100. Sequencing was restricted to one tumor region; therefore, heterogeneity remains possible. Greater T cell density in blood accompanied longer overall survival.

As regards this clone: Its antigen is not identified.

The assay was immunoSEQ multiplex PCR, and TCRdb's table has in-frame clones only and misses some. Among about 13,000 clones listed, roughly 84% were seen once. V trimming: 3 bases; J trimming: 2 bases; junction bases outside the gene matches: 3. The CDR3 totals 14 residues. CDR1 LGHNT and CDR2 FRNRAP come from the germline V gene. The V and J genes are TRBV12-5 and TRBJ2-7, with 8 bases matching TRBD2. Sequencing used peripheral blood, obtained before any cancer treatment. This clonotype was sampled from a male donor older than 55 with stage I squamous cell lung carcinoma. CDR3 region: CASGFGTRPYEQYF. The CDR3 nucleotides are TGTGCTAGTGGTTTCGGGACTAGACCCTACGAGCAGTACTTC. Filled out from reference TRBV12-5 and TRBJ2-7, the complete variable domain reads DARVTQTPRHKVTEMGQEVTMRCQPILGHNTVFWYRQTMMQGLELLAYFRNRAPLDDSGMPKDRFSAEMPDATLATLKIQPSEPRDSAVYFCASGFGTRPYEQYFGPGTRLTVT.